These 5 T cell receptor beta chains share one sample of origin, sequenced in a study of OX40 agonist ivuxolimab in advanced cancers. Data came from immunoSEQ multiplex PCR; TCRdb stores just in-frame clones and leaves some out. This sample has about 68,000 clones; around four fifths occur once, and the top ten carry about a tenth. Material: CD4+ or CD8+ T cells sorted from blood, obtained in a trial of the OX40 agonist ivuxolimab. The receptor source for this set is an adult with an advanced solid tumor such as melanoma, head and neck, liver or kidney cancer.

For the CDR3, the DNA is TGTGCCAGCAAGGGACTAGCGTTTCACGAGCAGTACTTC. Translated: CASKGLAFHEQYF. V and J are TRBV2 and TRBJ2-5, with 10 bases lining up with TRBD2. The end of the DNA is better explained by TRBJ2-7, so the J call may be wrong. This CDR3 is built from 13 residues. Germline values: CDR1 SNHLY, CDR2 FYNNEI.

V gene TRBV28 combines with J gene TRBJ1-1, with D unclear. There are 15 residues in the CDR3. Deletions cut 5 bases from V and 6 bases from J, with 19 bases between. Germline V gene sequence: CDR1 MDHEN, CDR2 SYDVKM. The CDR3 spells CASSATGLEIPEAFF. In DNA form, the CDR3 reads TGTGCCAGCAGTGCCACGGGTTTAGAGATCCCTGAAGCTTTCTTT.

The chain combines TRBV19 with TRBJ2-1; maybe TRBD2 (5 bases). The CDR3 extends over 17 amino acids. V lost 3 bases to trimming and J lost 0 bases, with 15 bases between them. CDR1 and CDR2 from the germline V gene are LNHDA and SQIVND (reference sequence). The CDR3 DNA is TGTGCCAGTAGTATCGCACTCGGGGTGAGCTCCTACAATGAGCAGTTCTTC. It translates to CASSIALGVSSYNEQFF. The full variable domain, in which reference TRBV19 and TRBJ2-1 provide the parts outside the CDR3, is DGGITQSPKYLFRKEGQNVTLSCEQNLNHDAMYWYRQDPGQGLRLIYYSQIVNDFQKGDIAEGYSVSREKKESFPLTVTSAQKNPTAFYLCASSIALGVSSYNEQFFGPGTRLTVL.

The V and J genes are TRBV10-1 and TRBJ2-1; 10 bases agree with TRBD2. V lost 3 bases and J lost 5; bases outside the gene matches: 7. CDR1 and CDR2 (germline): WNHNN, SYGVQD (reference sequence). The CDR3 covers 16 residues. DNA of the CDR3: TGCGCCAGCAGTGACCCTAAGCGGGGGGGCCACAATGAGCAGTTCTTC. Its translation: CASSDPKRGGHNEQFF.

This CDR3 is CASSPRTGEDTQYF. The CDR3 DNA sequence: TGTGCCAGCTCACCACGGACAGGGGAAGATACGCAGTATTTT. This chain links TRBV18 with TRBJ2-3; TRBD1 matches 9 bases. Germline V gives CDR1 KGHSH, CDR2 LQKENI. V was pared by 1 base and J by 5 bases, with 1 base of the junction left unmatched. This CDR3 comprises 14 residues.